This T cell receptor (beta chain) was obtained from a study of cytomegalovirus exposure and HLA in healthy donors. With 60 Vbeta and 13 Jbeta primers, the PCR was carried out. Libraries were prepared by immunoSEQ multiplex PCR; TCRdb keeps only in-frame clonotypes and omits some of them. Altogether some 180,000 clones are present, more than 75% being singletons, with the ten largest covering just over 2.5%. Unmatched junction bases numbered 4, after V lost 2 bases and J lost 7 bases. This CDR3 has 14 amino acids. Germline V gene lookup returns CDR1 SGHTA and CDR2 FQGNSA. The table lists this clone with a count of one. The antigen is unknown. Overall study findings and caveats: Most TCR sequences were rare, but some public TCRs occurred in many donors.

This clonotype was sampled from a man younger than 40 in good health and CMV-seropositive. Sample: PBMCs. V is TRBV7-2 and J is TRBJ1-2, with 10 bases identical to TRBD1. DNA of the CDR3: TGTGCCAGCAGCTTACGGGACAGGGGTGGTGGCTACACCTTC. Translated: CASSLRDRGGGYTF.